This record looks at one TCR beta chain sequence and its context. Its antigen is unknown. This specimen comes from a study of tumor-infiltrating lymphocytes in localized non-small cell lung cancer. Points from the study as a whole: Not all patients were TCR sequenced, owing to tissue quantity.

The method was immunoSEQ multiplex PCR; TCRdb's version includes in-frame clones alone and lacks a portion of them. The sample has 11,000 to 15,000 clones; roughly 81% are singletons. What was sequenced was lung tumor tissue. The sequence was obtained from a human donor with non-small cell lung cancer.

As DNA, the CDR3 is TGTGCCAGCAGTGGCGGAAATGAAGCTTTCTTT. It encodes CASSGGNEAFF. This rearrangement joins TRBV6-5 to TRBJ1-1; D is uncertain. Trimming stripped 5 bases from V and 7 bases from J, with 8 bases between. Germline CDR1 reads MNHEY; CDR2 reads SVGAGI. CDR3 length: 11 amino acids.